The 31 T cell receptor beta chains below were found in one sample sequenced in a study of cytomegalovirus exposure and HLA in healthy donors. Researchers ran the PCR with 60 Vbeta and 13 Jbeta primers. This table comes from immunoSEQ multiplex PCR, and its TCRdb copy is limited to in-frame clones, with some not included. The table includes about 160,000 clones, over 75% detected once. Sequencing input: PBMCs. These receptor sequences come from a man aged 40-50 years in good health and CMV-seronegative.

The chain uses TRBV27 and TRBJ1-2; D is possibly TRBD1 (5 bases). The germline CDR1 and CDR2 sequences are MNHEY and SMNVEV (reference sequence). The CDR3 is 16 amino acids. The germline V and J ends were trimmed by 1 base and 4 bases, with 16 bases remaining between them. CDR3 bases: TGTGCCAGCAGTTTATATCCCCTCCGACAGCCCTATGGCTACACCTTC. Protein sequence: CASSLYPLRQPYGYTF.

V is TRBV19 and J is TRBJ1-2; maybe TRBD1 (5 bases). This CDR3 region has 13 residues. Germline assignment: CDR1 LNHDA and CDR2 SQIVND (reference sequence). Trimming shortened V by 4 bases and J by 4 bases, and 10 bases separated the two germline ends. The CDR3 protein is CASSTGQTYGYTF. As DNA, the CDR3 is TGTGCCAGTAGTACTGGACAAACCTATGGCTACACCTTC.

The chain carries TRBV4-2 and TRBJ1-1, with D possibly being TRBD1 (5 bases). In germline, CDR1 is LGHNA, CDR2 YNFKEQ. V lost 0 bases and J lost 1, with 12 bases in between. The CDR3 runs to 16 residues. For the CDR3, the DNA is TGTGCCAGCAGCCAAGATCCTGACAGAACGAACACTGAAGCTTTCTTT. Encoded protein: CASSQDPDRTNTEAFF.

This clone was detected a few times. This chain connects TRBV6-4 to TRBJ2-3; 10 bases align to TRBD2. Germline CDR1 MRHNA, CDR2 SNTAGT. With V trimmed by 6 bases and J by 6 bases, 9 bases remained unmatched. This CDR3 contains 15 residues. CDR3 DNA: TGTGCCAGCAGCATGAGCGGGGGGGCCGGGGATACGCAGTATTTT. Residues: CASSMSGGAGDTQYF.

The gene calls are TRBV6-5 and TRBJ1-1; no firm D call. Per the germline V gene, CDR1 is MNHEY and CDR2 is SVGAGI. The CDR3 totals 14 residues. The V end lost 3 bases, the J end lost 2 bases, and 10 bases lay between the germline ends. CDR3 sequence reads: CASSYGHTNTEAFF. The CDR3 DNA follows: TGTGCCAGCAGTTATGGGCATACCAACACTGAAGCTTTCTTT.

The chain employs TRBV13 and TRBJ1-3, with D possibly matching TRBD1 (6 bases). The CDR3 extends over 18 amino acids. V lost 1 base, J lost 4 bases, and 20 bases lay in between. Germline V gene data show CDR1 as PRHDT and CDR2 as FYEKMQ (reference sequence). CDR3 loop: CASSLEAFRGGNGNTIYF. CDR3 in DNA: TGTGCCAGCAGCTTAGAAGCCTTCAGGGGCGGAAACGGAAACACCATATATTTT.

This clone was observed once. The genes are TRBV7-8 and TRBJ2-7; maybe TRBD2 (5 bases). From germline, CDR1 is SGHVS and CDR2 FQNEAQ. The CDR3 is made up of 14 amino acids. The germline V and J ends were trimmed by 3 bases and 2 bases, with 11 bases remaining between them. The CDR3 DNA is TGTGCCAGCAGCTTTGAGGGATCCACCTACGAGCAGTACTTC. Amino acids: CASSFEGSTYEQYF.

The chain couples TRBV30 to TRBJ1-2; maybe TRBD1 (5 bases). In germline, CDR1 is GTSNPN, CDR2 SVGIG (reference sequence). Trimming stripped 6 bases from V and 4 bases from J, with 15 bases between. CDR3 length: 13 amino acids. The CDR3: CACQSTVPYGYTF. The CDR3 DNA reads as TGTGCCTGCCAGTCGACAGTACCCTATGGCTACACCTTC. The complete variable domain, with remaining parts taken from reference TRBV30 and TRBJ1-2, reads SQTIHQWPATLVQPVGSPLSLECTVEGTSNPNLYWYRQAAGRGLQLLFYSVGIGQISSEVPQNLSASRPQDRQFILSSKKLLLSDSGFYLCACQSTVPYGYTFGSGTRLTVV.

In this sample, this clone turned up once. This chain connects TRBV9 to TRBJ1-5; D call uncertain. The germline V gene has CDR1 SGDLS and CDR2 YYNGEE. This CDR3 has 13 amino acids. The V end lost 0 bases, the J end lost 7 bases, and 8 bases lay between the germline ends. The CDR3 protein is CASSVAFEQPQHF. As DNA, the CDR3 is TGTGCCAGCAGCGTAGCTTTCGAGCAGCCCCAGCATTTT.

In nucleotides, the CDR3 is TGTGCCAGCAGCGTAGTGGGAGACACAGATACGCAGTATTTT. This codes for CASSVVGDTDTQYF. V gene TRBV9 combines with J gene TRBJ2-3, with D possibly matching TRBD2 (5 bases). Trimming stripped 0 bases from V and 2 bases from J, with 7 bases between. The CDR3 totals 14 residues. CDR1 is SGDLS and CDR2 is YYNGEE in the germline V gene. The full variable domain, rest sourced from reference TRBV9 and TRBJ2-3, is DSGVTQTPKHLITATGQRVTLRCSPRSGDLSVYWYQQSLDQGLQFLIQYYNGEERAKGNILERFSAQQFPDLHSELNLSSLELGDSALYFCASSVVGDTDTQYFGPGTRLTVL.

V and J are TRBV6-5 and TRBJ1-2; maybe TRBD1 (5 bases). The CDR3 consists of 11 residues. CDR1 is MNHEY and CDR2 is SVGAGI in the germline V gene. V was trimmed by 7 bases and J by 8 bases, leaving 11 bases between them. CDR3 DNA sequence: TGTGCCAGCATTGGACACGCCGGCTACACCTTC. Amino acid sequence: CASIGHAGYTF.

The rearrangement joins TRBV6-1 to TRBJ2-1; 13 nucleotides line up with TRBD2. J lost 8 bases, V lost 8 bases, and 9 bases had no gene match. The CDR3 runs 15 residues. Germline loops: CDR1 MNHNS, CDR2 SASEGT. The CDR3 is CASDELAGGRDEQFF. The CDR3 coding sequence is TGTGCCAGCGACGAACTAGCGGGGGGGCGCGATGAGCAGTTCTTC.

The rearrangement uses TRBV6-5 and TRBJ2-7, with D possibly being TRBD2 (5 bases). V lost 0 bases and J lost 2, with 14 bases in between. Germline loops: CDR1 MNHEY, CDR2 SVGAGI. The CDR3 sequence is 16 residues long. The CDR3 sequence: CASSYSVGRVPYEQYF. The CDR3 nucleotides are TGTGCCAGCAGTTACTCGGTAGGGCGGGTCCCCTACGAGCAGTACTTC.

The chain links TRBV30 to TRBJ1-2; TRBD1 matches at 7 bases. This CDR3 contains 14 residues. J gave up 4 bases and V 1 base, and 6 bases lay outside the gene matches. Germline assignment: CDR1 GTSNPN and CDR2 SVGIG (reference sequence). CDR3 coding DNA: TGTGCCTGGAGTGAAACAGGGGTTACCTATGGCTACACCTTC. As protein: CAWSETGVTYGYTF. The entire variable domain, with the rest obtained from reference TRBV30 and TRBJ1-2, is as follows: SQTIHQWPATLVQPVGSPLSLECTVEGTSNPNLYWYRQAAGRGLQLLFYSVGIGQISSEVPQNLSASRPQDRQFILSSKKLLLSDSGFYLCAWSETGVTYGYTFGSGTRLTVV.

The J gene is TRBJ1-2, the V gene TRBV4-3; TRBD1 aligns across 7 bases. The CDR3 extends over 17 amino acids. CDR1 LGHNA and CDR2 YSLEER come from the germline V gene. Germline trimming cut 0 bases from V and 3 bases from J; bases unmatched to any gene: 10. This CDR3 is CASSQDLQGGFDYGYTF. CDR3 sequence (DNA): TGCGCCAGCAGCCAAGATTTACAAGGGGGCTTCGACTATGGCTACACCTTC.

The chain recombines TRBV6-5 with TRBJ1-1; a possible D gene is TRBD1 (5 bases). The V end was cut by 11 bases, the J end by 0 bases, with 22 bases between. The germline CDR1 and CDR2 sequences are MNHEY and SVGAGI. The CDR3 consists of 16 residues. The CDR3 DNA reads TGTGCCTGCCGTTGGGGGGGTTTCCCCATGAACACTGAAGCTTTCTTT. Translation: CACRWGGFPMNTEAFF.

Worth noting for this clone: Other DNA sequences of this sample code for an identical CDR3. The rearrangement joins TRBV7-9 to TRBJ1-3; D not certain. Trimming removed 1 base from V and 2 bases from J, with 6 bases in between. The CDR3 has 14 residues. CDR1 is SEHNR and CDR2 is FQNEAQ in the germline V gene (reference sequence). CDR3 sequence reads: CASSLGQAGNTIYF. CDR3 DNA sequence: TGTGCCAGCAGCTTAGGGCAGGCTGGAAACACCATATATTTT. The full variable domain, rest sourced from reference TRBV7-9 and TRBJ1-3, is DTGVSQNPRHKITKRGQNVTFRCDPISEHNRLYWYRQTLGQGPEFLTYFQNEAQLEKSRLLSDRFSAERPKGSFSTLEIQRTEQGDSAMYLCASSLGQAGNTIYFGEGSWLTVV.

The V call is TRBV29-1, the J call TRBJ2-2; 8 bases match TRBD2. Germline V gives CDR1 SQVTM, CDR2 ANQGSEA. The length of the CDR3 is 15 residues. V lost 4 bases, J lost 4 bases, and 8 bases stayed unmatched. The CDR3 here is CSVVSPGGGTGELFF. The CDR3 DNA follows: TGCAGCGTTGTATCCCCGGGAGGGGGCACCGGGGAGCTGTTTTTT.

This chain connects TRBV5-3 to TRBJ2-1; D ambiguous. TRBV5-3 is an ORF, with its function uncertain. The V gene lost 4 bases and the J gene lost 6 bases, with 14 bases spanning the gap. The CDR3 extends over 14 amino acids. CDR3 region: CARSLLPGTNEQFF. The DNA of the CDR3 is TGTGCCAGAAGCCTACTACCCGGTACCAATGAGCAGTTCTTC.

This rearrangement joins TRBV9 to TRBJ2-7, with TRBD2 as a possible D gene (5 bases). The CDR3 extends over 13 amino acids. The ends were cut back, 0 bases at V and 1 base at J, with 5 bases in the middle. The germline V gene encodes CDR1 SGDLS and CDR2 YYNGEE. The CDR3, as DNA: TGTGCCAGCAGCGTAGGGGAGTCCTACGAGCAGTACTTC. Protein product: CASSVGESYEQYF.

The chain recombines TRBV6-5 with TRBJ2-7, with 11 nucleotides matching TRBD2. Per germline, CDR1 MNHEY and CDR2 SVGAGI. V was clipped by 6 bases and J by 4 bases; unmatched bases: 8. The CDR3 is 15 amino acids. CDR3 region: CASRISGGAGYEQYF. Here the CDR3 DNA reads TGTGCCAGCAGAATTAGCGGGGGGGCTGGGTACGAGCAGTACTTC.

The J gene is TRBJ1-1, the V gene TRBV6-6, with 7 bases matching TRBD1. The CDR3 is 15 amino acids. CDR1 and CDR2 (germline): MNHNY, SVGAGI (reference sequence). The ends lost 5 bases at V and 3 bases at J; junction bases unmatched: 9. The CDR3: CASSQLTRGDTEAFF. The CDR3 nucleotides read TGTGCCAGCAGTCAGTTGACCAGGGGGGACACTGAAGCTTTCTTT.

There are a few counts of this clone. This chain joins TRBV6-1 and TRBJ1-4; perhaps TRBD1 as D (5 bases). This CDR3 is 18 amino acids long. The germline gives CDR1 MNHNS, CDR2 SASEGT. V gave up 0 bases and J gave up 6 bases, with 20 bases separating them. The CDR3 here is CASSEAEVFGGVDEKLFF. CDR3 nucleotides: TGTGCCAGCAGTGAAGCGGAGGTGTTTGGGGGGGTGGATGAAAAACTGTTTTTT.

The CDR3 region is CSVESGLGDTQYF. Written as DNA, the CDR3 is TGCAGCGTTGAATCGGGACTAGGGGATACGCAGTATTTT. The chain has TRBV29-1 and TRBJ2-3; 8 positions agree with TRBD2. Trimming took 2 bases from V and 6 from J; bases not matched to a gene: 4. Germline CDR1 and CDR2: SQVTM and ANQGSEA. The CDR3 totals 13 residues.

In DNA, the CDR3 is TGTGCCAGCAGCTTAGCGCTGACAGGGAATCAGCCCCAGCATTTT. Translated: CASSLALTGNQPQHF. The V call is TRBV7-9, the J call TRBJ1-5; 7 bases are a match to TRBD1. Germline CDR1 and CDR2: SEHNR and FQNEAQ (reference sequence). The CDR3 extends over 15 amino acids. Germline trimming cut 0 bases from V and 4 bases from J; bases unmatched to any gene: 3.

This sequence joins TRBV19 and TRBJ2-2, with 8 positions matching TRBD2. V trimming: 7 bases; J trimming: 1 base; junction bases outside the gene matches: 5. The CDR3 has 15 residues. Germline V gene lookup returns CDR1 LNHDA and CDR2 SQIVND (reference sequence). The CDR3 DNA reads TGTGCCAGTAAGACGGGGGGGGTGAACACCGGGGAGCTGTTTTTT. It translates to CASKTGGVNTGELFF. The full variable domain, its missing parts supplied by reference TRBV19 and TRBJ2-2, is DGGITQSPKYLFRKEGQNVTLSCEQNLNHDAMYWYRQDPGQGLRLIYYSQIVNDFQKGDIAEGYSVSREKKESFPLTVTSAQKNPTAFYLCASKTGGVNTGELFFGEGSRLTVL.

This chain uses TRBV7-2 with TRBJ2-1; tentatively, D is TRBD2 (5 bases). Trimming took 5 bases from V and 2 from J, leaving 19 bases between them. Germline CDR1 and CDR2: SGHTA and FQGNSA. The CDR3 totals 17 residues. In DNA, the CDR3 is TGTGCCAGCAGCCAAAGAGGGCACTCGGAAACCTACAATGAGCAGTTCTTC. Encoded protein: CASSQRGHSETYNEQFF.

The chain uses TRBV4-1 and TRBJ1-6; 8 bases agree with TRBD1. The CDR3 totals 15 residues. V shed 4 bases and J 7 bases; nucleotides not matched to a gene: 6. From germline, CDR1 is MGHRA and CDR2 YSYEKL. CDR3 DNA: TGCGCCAGCAGCCCTTTGACAGGGGAGAATTCACCCCTCCACTTT. Encoded protein: CASSPLTGENSPLHF.

The V gene is TRBV5-6, the J gene TRBJ2-3, with TRBD1 identical over 10 bases. CDR1 is SGHDT, CDR2 YYEEEE, per germline. The CDR3 totals 14 residues. With 4 bases clipped from V and 5 bases from J, the junction kept 4 bases outside the gene matches. The CDR3 DNA reads TGTGCCAGCAGCACGGGACAGGGGATAGATACGCAGTATTTT. Its translation is CASSTGQGIDTQYF. Filled out from reference TRBV5-6 and TRBJ2-3, the complete variable domain reads DAGVTQSPTHLIKTRGQQVTLRCSPKSGHDTVSWYQQALGQGPQFIFQYYEEEERQRGNFPDRFSGHQFPNYSSELNVNALLLGDSALYLCASSTGQGIDTQYFGPGTRLTVL.

The gene calls are TRBV6-5 and TRBJ1-6; 7 positions match TRBD1. There are 15 residues in the CDR3. Germline CDR1 MNHEY, CDR2 SVGAGI. V lost 6 bases, J lost 2 bases, and 4 bases stayed unmatched. CDR3 nucleotides: TGTGCCAGCAGAGACAGGGTCGCCTATAATTCACCCCTCCACTTT. As protein: CASRDRVAYNSPLHF.

The chain joins TRBV15 to TRBJ2-7; TRBD1 is a possible D gene (6 bases). This CDR3 has 17 amino acids. Trimming removed 0 bases at V and 0 bases at J, with 15 bases between. The germline V gene has CDR1 LNHNV and CDR2 YYDKDF (reference sequence). DNA of the CDR3: TGTGCCACCAGCAGAGATTTAACAGGGCATAGCTCCTACGAGCAGTACTTC. It yields the protein CATSRDLTGHSSYEQYF.